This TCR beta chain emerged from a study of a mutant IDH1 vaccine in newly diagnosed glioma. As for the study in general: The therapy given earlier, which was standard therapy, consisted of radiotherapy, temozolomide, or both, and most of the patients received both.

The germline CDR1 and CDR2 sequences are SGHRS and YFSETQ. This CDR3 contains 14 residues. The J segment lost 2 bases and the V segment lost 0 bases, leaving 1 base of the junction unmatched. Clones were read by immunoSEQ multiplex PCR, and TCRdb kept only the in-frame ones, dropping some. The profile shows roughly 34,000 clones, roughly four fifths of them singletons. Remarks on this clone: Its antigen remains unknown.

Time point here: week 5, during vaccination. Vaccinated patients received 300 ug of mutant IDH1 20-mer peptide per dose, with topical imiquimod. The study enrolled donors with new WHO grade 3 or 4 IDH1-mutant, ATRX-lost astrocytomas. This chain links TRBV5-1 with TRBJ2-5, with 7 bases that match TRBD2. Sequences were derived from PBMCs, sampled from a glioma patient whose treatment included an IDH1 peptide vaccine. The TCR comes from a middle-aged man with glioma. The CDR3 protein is CASSLGGGQETQYF. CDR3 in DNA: TGCGCCAGCAGCTTGGGGGGGGGACAAGAGACCCAGTACTTC.